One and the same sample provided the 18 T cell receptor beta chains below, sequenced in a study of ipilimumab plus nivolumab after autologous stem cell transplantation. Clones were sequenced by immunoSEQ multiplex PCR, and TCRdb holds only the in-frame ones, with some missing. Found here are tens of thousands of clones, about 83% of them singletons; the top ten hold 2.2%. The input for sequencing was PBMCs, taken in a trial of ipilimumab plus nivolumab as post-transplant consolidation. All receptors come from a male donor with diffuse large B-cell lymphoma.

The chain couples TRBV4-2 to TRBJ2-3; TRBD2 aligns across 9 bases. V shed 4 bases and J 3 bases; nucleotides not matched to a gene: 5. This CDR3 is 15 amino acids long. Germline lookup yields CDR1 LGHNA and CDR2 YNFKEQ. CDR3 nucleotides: TGTGCCAGCAGCCGAGGCGGGGGGGCGACAGATACGCAGTATTTT. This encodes CASSRGGGATDTQYF.

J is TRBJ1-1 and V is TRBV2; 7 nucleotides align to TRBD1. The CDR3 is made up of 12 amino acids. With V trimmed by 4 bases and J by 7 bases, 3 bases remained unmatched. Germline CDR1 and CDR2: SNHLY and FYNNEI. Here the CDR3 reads CASSVQGNEAFF. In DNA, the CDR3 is TGTGCCAGCAGTGTACAGGGGAATGAAGCTTTCTTT.

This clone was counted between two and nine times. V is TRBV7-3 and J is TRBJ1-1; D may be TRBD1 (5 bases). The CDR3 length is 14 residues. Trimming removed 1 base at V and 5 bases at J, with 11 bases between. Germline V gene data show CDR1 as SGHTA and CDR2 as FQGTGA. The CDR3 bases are TGTGCCAGCAGCTTAATGGCAGGGAAAACTGAAGCTTTCTTT. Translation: CASSLMAGKTEAFF.

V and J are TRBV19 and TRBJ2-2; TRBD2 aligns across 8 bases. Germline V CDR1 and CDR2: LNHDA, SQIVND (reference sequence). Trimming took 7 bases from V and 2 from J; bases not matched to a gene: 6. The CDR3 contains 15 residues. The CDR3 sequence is CASKERGLNTGELFF. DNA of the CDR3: TGTGCCAGTAAGGAGCGGGGGCTAAACACCGGGGAGCTGTTTTTT.

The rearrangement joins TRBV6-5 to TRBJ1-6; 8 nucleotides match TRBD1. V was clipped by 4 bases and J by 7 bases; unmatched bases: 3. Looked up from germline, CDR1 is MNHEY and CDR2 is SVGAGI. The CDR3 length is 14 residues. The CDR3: CASSFDRGNSPLHF. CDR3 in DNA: TGTGCCAGCAGTTTCGACAGGGGAAATTCACCCCTCCACTTT.

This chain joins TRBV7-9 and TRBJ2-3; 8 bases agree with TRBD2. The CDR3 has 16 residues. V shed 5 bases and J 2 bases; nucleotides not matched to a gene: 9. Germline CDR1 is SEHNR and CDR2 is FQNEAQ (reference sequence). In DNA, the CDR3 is TGTGCCAGCAGCCCCGGGGTAGCGGGACCCACAGATACGCAGTATTTT. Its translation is CASSPGVAGPTDTQYF.

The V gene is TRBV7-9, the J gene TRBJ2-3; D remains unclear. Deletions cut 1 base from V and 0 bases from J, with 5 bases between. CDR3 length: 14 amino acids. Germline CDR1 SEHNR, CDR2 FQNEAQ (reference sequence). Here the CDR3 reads CASSLEMSTDTQYF. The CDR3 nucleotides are TGTGCCAGCAGCTTAGAAATGAGCACAGATACGCAGTATTTT.

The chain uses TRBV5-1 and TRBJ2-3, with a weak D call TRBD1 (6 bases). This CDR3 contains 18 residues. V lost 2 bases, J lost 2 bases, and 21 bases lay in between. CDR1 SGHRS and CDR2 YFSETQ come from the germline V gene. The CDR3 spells CASSLDLAGVGFTDTQYF. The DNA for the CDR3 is TGCGCCAGCAGCTTAGATCTTGCAGGGGTTGGGTTCACAGATACGCAGTATTTT.

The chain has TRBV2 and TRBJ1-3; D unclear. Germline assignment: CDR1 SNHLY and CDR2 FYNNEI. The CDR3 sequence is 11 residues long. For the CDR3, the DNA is TGTGCAAGGGTCTCTGGAAACACCATATATTTT. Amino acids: CARVSGNTIYF.

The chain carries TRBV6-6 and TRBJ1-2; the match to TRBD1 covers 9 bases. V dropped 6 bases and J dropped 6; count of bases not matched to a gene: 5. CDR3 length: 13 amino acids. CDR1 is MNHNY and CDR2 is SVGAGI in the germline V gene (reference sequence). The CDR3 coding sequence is TGTGCCAGCAGGGACAGGGGAGAGAATGGCTACACCTTC. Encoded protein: CASRDRGENGYTF.

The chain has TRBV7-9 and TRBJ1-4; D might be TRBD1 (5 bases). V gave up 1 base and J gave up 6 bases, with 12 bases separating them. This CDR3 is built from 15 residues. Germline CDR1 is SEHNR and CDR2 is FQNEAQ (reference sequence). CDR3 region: CASSLVAGNYEKLFF. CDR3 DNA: TGTGCCAGCAGCTTAGTAGCAGGGAACTATGAAAAACTGTTTTTT.

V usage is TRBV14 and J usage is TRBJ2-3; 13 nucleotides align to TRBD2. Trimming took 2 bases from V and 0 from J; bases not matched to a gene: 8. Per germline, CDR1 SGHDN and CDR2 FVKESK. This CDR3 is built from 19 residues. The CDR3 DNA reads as TGTGCCAGCAGCCAACCGAAGGGACTAGCGGGGACTAGCACAGATACGCAGTATTTT. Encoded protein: CASSQPKGLAGTSTDTQYF.

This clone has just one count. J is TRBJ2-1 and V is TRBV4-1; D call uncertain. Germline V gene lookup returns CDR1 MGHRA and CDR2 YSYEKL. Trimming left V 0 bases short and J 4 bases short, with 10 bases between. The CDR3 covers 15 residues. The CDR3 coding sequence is TGCGCCAGCAGCCAAGAAACGGCCAGATACAATGAGCAGTTCTTC. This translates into CASSQETARYNEQFF.

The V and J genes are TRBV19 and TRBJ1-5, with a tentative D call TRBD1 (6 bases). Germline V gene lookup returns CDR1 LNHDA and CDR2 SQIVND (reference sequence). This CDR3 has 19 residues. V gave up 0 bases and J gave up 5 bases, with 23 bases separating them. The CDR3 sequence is CASSIEILRGHRAYQPQHF. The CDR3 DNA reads TGTGCCAGTAGTATAGAGATCTTGAGGGGACACAGGGCTTATCAGCCCCAGCATTTT.

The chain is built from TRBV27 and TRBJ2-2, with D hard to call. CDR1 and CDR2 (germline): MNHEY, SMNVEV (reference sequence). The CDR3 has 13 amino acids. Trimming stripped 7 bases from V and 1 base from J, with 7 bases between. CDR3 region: CASMAQNTGELFF. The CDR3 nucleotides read TGTGCCAGCATGGCGCAGAACACCGGGGAGCTGTTTTTT.

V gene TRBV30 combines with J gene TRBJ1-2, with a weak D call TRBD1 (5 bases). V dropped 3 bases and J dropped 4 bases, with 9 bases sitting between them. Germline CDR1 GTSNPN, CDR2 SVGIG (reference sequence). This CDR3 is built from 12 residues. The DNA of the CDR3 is TGTGCCTGGAGGACAGTGATCTATGGCTACACCTTC. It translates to CAWRTVIYGYTF.

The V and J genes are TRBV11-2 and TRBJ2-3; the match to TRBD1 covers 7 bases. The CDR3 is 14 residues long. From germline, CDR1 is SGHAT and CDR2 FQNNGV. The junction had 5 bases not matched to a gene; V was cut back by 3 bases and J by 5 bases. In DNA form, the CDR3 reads TGTGCCAGCAGCTTGGTAGGGGGCTTAGATACGCAGTATTTT. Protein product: CASSLVGGLDTQYF.

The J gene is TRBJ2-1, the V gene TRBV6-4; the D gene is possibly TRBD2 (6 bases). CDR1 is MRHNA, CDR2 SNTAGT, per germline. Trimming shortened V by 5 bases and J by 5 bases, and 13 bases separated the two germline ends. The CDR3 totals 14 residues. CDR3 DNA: TGTGCCAGCAGTCGGGGGAACCTTAACAATGAGCAGTTCTTC. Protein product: CASSRGNLNNEQFF.